These 23 T cell receptor beta chains were sequenced from one sample in a study of CD8 T cells in Susac syndrome. RNA in amounts of about 0.45 to 1 ug was reverse transcribed with random hexamers. TCRdb ran MiXCR on the immunoSEQ multiplex PCR reads and lists one entry per CDR3 protein. The table includes 75,000 to 95,000 distinct CDR3 sequences, 75% to 95% detected once. Material for sequencing was CD8+ T cells from PBMCs. These receptors came from a human donor with multiple sclerosis.

The chain has TRBV27 and TRBJ2-7; 13 nucleotides line up with TRBD2. Trimming cost V 0 bases and J 3 bases; bases outside gene matches: 2. CDR3 length: 16 amino acids. Germline values: CDR1 MNHEY, CDR2 SMNVEV (reference sequence). Here the CDR3 DNA reads TGTGCCAGCAGTTTATCCCGACTAGCGGGAGGCTACGAGCAGTACTTC. It yields the protein CASSLSRLAGGYEQYF.

The chain combines TRBV27 with TRBJ2-7; D may be TRBD1 or TRBD2 (5 bases each). The CDR3 spans 11 residues. Germline values: CDR1 MNHEY, CDR2 SMNVEV (reference sequence). V was pared by 0 bases and J by 12 bases, with 9 bases between. CDR3 coding DNA: TGTGCCAGCAGTTTATCGGGGACCTGGTACTTC. This gives the protein CASSLSGTWYF.

V usage is TRBV9 and J usage is TRBJ2-2, with a tentative D call TRBD2 (7 bases). The CDR3 consists of 17 residues. Germline loops: CDR1 SGDLS, CDR2 YYNGEE. Trimming left V 4 bases short and J 2 bases short, with 18 bases between. CDR3 sequence reads: CASSPVGAGVNTGELFF. The CDR3 nucleotides read TGTGCCAGCAGCCCCGTGGGGGCGGGGGTTAACACCGGGGAGCTGTTTTTT.

V and J are TRBV2 and TRBJ2-1; the D is unclear. V was pared by 6 bases and J by 5 bases, with 8 bases between. The CDR3 spans 12 residues. CDR1 is SNHLY, CDR2 FYNNEI, per germline. This CDR3 is CASRFQHNEQFF. CDR3 coding DNA: TGTGCCAGCAGATTCCAGCACAATGAGCAGTTCTTC. Full variable domain (outside the CDR3, taken from reference TRBV2 and TRBJ2-1): EPEVTQTPSHQVTQMGQEVILRCVPISNHLYFYWYRQILGQKVEFLVSFYNNEISEKSEIFDDQFSVERPDGSNFTLKIRSTKLEDSAMYFCASRFQHNEQFFGPGTRLTVL.

This chain uses TRBV12-3 or TRBV12-4 with TRBJ2-2; no clear D gene. The CDR3 consists of 11 residues. V was trimmed by 3 bases and J by 7 bases, leaving 3 bases between them. The CDR3 DNA reads as TGTGCCAGCAGTTTTGGCGGGGAGCTGTTTTTT. It codes for CASSFGGELFF.

The chain couples TRBV4-3 to TRBJ1-5, with 7 nucleotides matching TRBD1. V shed 8 bases and J 2 bases; nucleotides not matched to a gene: 3. This CDR3 contains 13 residues. Germline values: CDR1 LGHNA, CDR2 YSLEER. The CDR3 protein is CASGTGGNQPQHF. For the CDR3, the DNA is TGCGCCAGCGGTACAGGGGGCAATCAGCCCCAGCATTTT.

This clonotype has a handful of counts. The chain employs TRBV4-3 and TRBJ2-7; D could derive from TRBD1 or TRBD2 (5 bases each). The CDR3 is 16 amino acids. Germline lookup yields CDR1 LGHNA and CDR2 YSLEER. The V end was cut by 0 bases, the J end by 0 bases, with 12 bases between. CDR3 DNA sequence: TGCGCCAGCAGCCAAGAAGAACGGGGACCCTCCTACGAGCAGTACTTC. Encoded protein: CASSQEERGPSYEQYF.

This chain connects TRBV6-5 to TRBJ2-7; D not certain. This CDR3 spans 15 amino acids. Trimming pared 0 bases from V and 6 bases from J, leaving 15 bases between. Germline V gene data show CDR1 as MNHEY and CDR2 as SVGAGI. CDR3 DNA sequence: TGTGCCAGCAGTTACTCGCCGGCCCCGCGAGGCGAGCAGTACTTC. It yields the protein CASSYSPAPRGEQYF.

The chain combines TRBV9 with TRBJ2-1; the match to TRBD2 covers 10 bases. The CDR3 spans 17 residues. V shed 3 bases and J 0 bases; nucleotides not matched to a gene: 6. The germline CDR1 and CDR2 sequences are SGDLS and YYNGEE. The CDR3 nucleotides read TGTGCCAGCAGCGGACTACTAGCGGGAAGCTCCTACAATGAGCAGTTCTTC. Its protein is CASSGLLAGSSYNEQFF.

This CDR3 is CATGMGEQFF. CDR3 coding DNA: TGTGCTACAGGGATGGGTGAGCAGTTCTTC. The chain has TRBV6-5 and TRBJ2-1, with a tentative D call TRBD1 (6 bases). Germline V gene data show CDR1 as MNHEY and CDR2 as SVGAGI. The CDR3 has 10 residues.

This clonotype came up once. The chain links TRBV4-3 to TRBJ2-2; perhaps TRBD2 as D (5 bases). The V gene's germline CDR1 is LGHNA and CDR2 YSLEER. V was pared by 4 bases and J by 2 bases, with 14 bases between. The CDR3 length is 16 residues. The CDR3 sequence is CASSPGMDPNTGELFF. For the CDR3, the DNA is TGCGCCAGCAGCCCCGGGATGGACCCAAACACCGGGGAGCTGTTTTTT.

V is TRBV5-1 and J is TRBJ2-7; TRBD1 matches 11 bases. The CDR3 length is 16 residues. The germline CDR1 and CDR2 sequences are SGHRS and YFSETQ. V shed 4 bases and J 1 base; nucleotides not matched to a gene: 7. The CDR3 nucleotides are TGCGCCAGCAGCAGTTCGGGACAGGGGGGATCCTACGAGCAGTACTTC. It specifies CASSSSGQGGSYEQYF.

This chain links TRBV19 with TRBJ2-1, with D tentatively TRBD2 (7 bases). Germline CDR1 LNHDA, CDR2 SQIVND (reference sequence). The CDR3 loop spans 15 amino acids. V lost 3 bases and J 4 bases, leaving 13 bases between the germline ends. In nucleotides, the CDR3 is TGTGCCAGTAGTATTGAGGGGGGGCGTTACAATGAGCAGTTCTTC. This encodes CASSIEGGRYNEQFF.

The rearrangement links TRBV4-1 to TRBJ2-3, with a weak D call TRBD2 (5 bases). This CDR3 region has 14 residues. The germline CDR1 and CDR2 sequences are MGHRA and YSYEKL. The V gene lost 3 bases and the J gene lost 9 bases, with 16 bases spanning the gap. The CDR3 nucleotides are TGCGCCAGCAGCCAGGAAGGGCCTCGGGAAACGCAGTATTTT. Its protein is CASSQEGPRETQYF.

The chain links TRBV6-5 to TRBJ2-1, with 12 bases that match TRBD2. The CDR3 extends over 18 amino acids. Trimming removed 2 bases from V and 3 bases from J; junction bases left unmatched: 8. The germline CDR1 and CDR2 sequences are MNHEY and SVGAGI. The CDR3 sequence is CASSYLTSGSGGYNEQFF. The CDR3 nucleotides read TGTGCCAGCAGTTACCTGACTAGCGGGAGTGGGGGCTACAATGAGCAGTTCTTC.

The gene calls are TRBV11-3 and TRBJ2-1; TRBD2 agrees at 8 bases. Germline CDR1 is SGHNT and CDR2 is YENEEA. The CDR3 is 15 residues long. V trimming: 5 bases; J trimming: 5 bases; junction bases outside the gene matches: 8. The CDR3 loop reads CASSASGPVDNEQFF. Here the CDR3 DNA reads TGTGCCAGCAGCGCTAGCGGGCCCGTGGACAATGAGCAGTTCTTC.

The chain combines TRBV12-5 with TRBJ1-5, with D possibly being TRBD1 (6 bases). Trimming removed 5 bases at V and 3 bases at J, with 17 bases between. The germline CDR1 and CDR2 sequences are LGHNT and FRNRAP. The length of the CDR3 is 16 residues. This CDR3 reads CASGPPNRDNNQPQHF. The CDR3 nucleotides read TGTGCTAGTGGTCCGCCGAACCGGGACAACAATCAGCCCCAGCATTTT. The complete variable domain, with remaining parts taken from reference TRBV12-5 and TRBJ1-5, reads DARVTQTPRHKVTEMGQEVTMRCQPILGHNTVFWYRQTMMQGLELLAYFRNRAPLDDSGMPKDRFSAEMPDATLATLKIQPSEPRDSAVYFCASGPPNRDNNQPQHFGDGTRLSIL.

The chain links TRBV28 to TRBJ2-1, with a tentative D call TRBD1 (5 bases). CDR1 is MDHEN and CDR2 is SYDVKM in the germline V gene. This CDR3 is 13 amino acids long. V was trimmed by 4 bases and J by 7 bases, leaving 11 bases between them. This CDR3 is CASSSTYRNEQFF. The CDR3 DNA sequence: TGTGCCAGCAGTTCGACGTACAGGAATGAGCAGTTCTTC. Complete variable domain (other parts from reference TRBV28 and TRBJ2-1): DVKVTQSSRYLVKRTGEKVFLECVQDMDHENMFWYRQDPGLGLRLIYFSYDVKMKEKGDIPEGYSVSREKKERFSLILESASTNQTSMYLCASSSTYRNEQFFGPGTRLTVL.

This clonotype occurred a few times. J is TRBJ2-7 and V is TRBV12-3 or TRBV12-4; the D gene is possibly TRBD2 (6 bases). This CDR3 is built from 14 residues. V lost 6 bases and J 3 bases, leaving 15 bases between the germline ends. CDR3 DNA: TGTGCCAGCAGCGTCGGTTCCGGGGGCTACGAGCAGTACTTC. It codes for CASSVGSGGYEQYF.

This clonotype was observed once. The J gene is TRBJ2-2, the V gene TRBV7-7; 14 bases are a match to TRBD2. The V gene's germline CDR1 is SSHAT and CDR2 FNYEAQ (reference sequence). V trimming: 4 bases; J trimming: 5 bases; junction bases outside the gene matches: 3. The CDR3 is 16 residues long. CDR3 in amino acids: CASSSGLAGGTGELFF. The CDR3 DNA sequence: TGTGCCAGCAGCTCCGGACTAGCGGGGGGTACCGGGGAGCTGTTTTTT. Filled out from reference TRBV7-7 and TRBJ2-2, the complete variable domain reads GAGVSQSPRYKVTKRGQDVTLRCDPISSHATLYWYQQALGQGPEFLTYFNYEAQPDKSGLPSDRFSAERPEGSISTLTIQRTEQRDSAMYRCASSSGLAGGTGELFFGEGSRLTVL.

This chain uses TRBV6-5 with TRBJ2-3; D is uncertain. This CDR3 spans 12 amino acids. V was shortened by 8 bases and J by 5 bases, with 11 bases between the two germline ends. The germline CDR1 and CDR2 sequences are MNHEY and SVGAGI. CDR3 protein: CASRLGQDTQYF. The CDR3 nucleotides read TGTGCCAGCCGTTTAGGCCAAGATACGCAGTATTTT.

This chain's CDR3 is CASSLGRGDEQYF. The CDR3 nucleotides read TGTGCCAGCAGCTTAGGGAGGGGCGACGAGCAGTACTTC. The chain has TRBV7-6 and TRBJ2-7, with a weak D call TRBD2 (6 bases). This CDR3 spans 13 amino acids. V lost 1 base, J lost 5 bases, and 9 bases lay in between. Germline V gene data show CDR1 as SGHVS and CDR2 as FNYEAQ.

V is TRBV6-5 and J is TRBJ2-6; weak D call: TRBD2 (5 bases). CDR3 length: 17 residues. Trimming left V 2 bases short and J 0 bases short, with 11 bases between. Germline lookup yields CDR1 MNHEY and CDR2 SVGAGI. CDR3 amino acids: CASSYTGLVSGANVLTF. In nucleotides, the CDR3 is TGTGCCAGCAGTTACACTGGACTGGTCTCTGGGGCCAACGTCCTGACTTTC.